One sample yielded the 26 T cell receptor beta chains listed below, sequenced in a study of cytomegalovirus exposure and HLA in healthy donors. Produced via immunoSEQ multiplex PCR; TCRdb's table is partial and in-frame only. This table holds roughly 130,000 clones, 85% to 90% found once. The sample comprised PBMCs. The receptors were sampled from a man under 40 in good health and CMV-seronegative.

This clone was recorded a few times. The chain uses TRBV25-1 and TRBJ1-2, with 7 bases matching TRBD1. Germline assignment: CDR1 MGHDK and CDR2 SYGVNS. The trim removed 2 bases at V and 7 bases at J, leaving 4 bases unmatched. The CDR3 length is 13 residues. CDR3: CASSERQGVGYTF. Written as DNA, the CDR3 is TGTGCCAGCAGTGAAAGACAGGGAGTTGGCTACACCTTC.

The chain has TRBV13 and TRBJ1-4; the D gene is possibly TRBD1 (6 bases). CDR1 PRHDT and CDR2 FYEKMQ come from the germline V gene (reference sequence). The CDR3 length is 16 residues. Trimming took off 1 base at V and 7 bases at J, with 16 bases between the two ends. The CDR3 DNA reads as TGTGCCAGCAGCTTAGAAGCGGGGGCGTGGGGTGAAAAACTGTTTTTT. This translates into CASSLEAGAWGEKLFF. The full variable domain, in which reference TRBV13 and TRBJ1-4 provide the parts outside the CDR3, is AAGVIQSPRHLIKEKRETATLKCYPIPRHDTVYWYQQGPGQDPQFLISFYEKMQSDKGSIPDRFSAQQFSDYHSELNMSSLELGDSALYFCASSLEAGAWGEKLFFGSGTQLSVL.

This clone was recorded only once. This chain uses TRBV6-5 with TRBJ2-7, with 11 bases aligning to TRBD2. The germline V gene has CDR1 MNHEY and CDR2 SVGAGI. This CDR3 has 15 amino acids. After removal of 4 bases from V and 5 bases from J, the junction contained 7 bases not matched to a gene. CDR3 protein: CASSFLAGGIDEQYF. The CDR3 region has the DNA TGTGCCAGCAGTTTCCTAGCGGGAGGTATCGACGAGCAGTACTTC.

This chain links TRBV11-2 with TRBJ2-7, with 9 bases lining up with TRBD2. Germline-derived CDR1 and CDR2 are SGHAT and FQNNGV. This CDR3 comprises 15 residues. V trimming: 1 base; J trimming: 1 base; junction bases outside the gene matches: 2. The CDR3 DNA reads TGTGCCAGCAGCTTAGGACTAGCGGCTTCCTACGAGCAGTACTTC. Translation: CASSLGLAASYEQYF. Based on the CDR3 plus reference TRBV11-2 and TRBJ2-7, the full variable domain is EAGVAQSPRYKIIEKRQSVAFWCNPISGHATLYWYQQILGQGPKLLIQFQNNGVVDDSQLPKDRFSAERLKGVDSTLKIQPAKLEDSAVYLCASSLGLAASYEQYFGPGTRLTVT.

The J gene is TRBJ1-5, the V gene TRBV5-4; TRBD1 aligns across 7 bases. The V gene end was trimmed by 0 bases and the J gene end by 4 bases; junction bases not matched to a gene: 4. Germline V lookup: CDR1 SGHNT, CDR2 YYREEE (reference sequence). The CDR3 runs to 15 residues. The CDR3 DNA reads as TGTGCCAGCAGCTTGGGGCCACAGGGGAATCAGCCCCAGCATTTT. Its protein product is CASSLGPQGNQPQHF.

This clone showed up just once. Other nucleotide sequences from this sample produce the same CDR3. The V and J genes are TRBV11-2 and TRBJ2-3, with D perhaps TRBD2 (6 bases). The CDR3 runs to 14 residues. Per the germline V gene, CDR1 is SGHAT and CDR2 is FQNNGV. V was trimmed by 5 bases and J by 3 bases, leaving 12 bases between them. CDR3 bases: TGTGCCAGCAGCCTTGGACTATCTACAGATACGCAGTATTTT. Translation gives CASSLGLSTDTQYF.

The rearrangement joins TRBV30 to TRBJ2-6; 7 bases match TRBD2. Germline loops: CDR1 GTSNPN, CDR2 SVGIG (reference sequence). Germline trimming cut 1 base from V and 0 bases from J; bases unmatched to any gene: 0. This CDR3 is 15 amino acids long. The CDR3 bases are TGTGCCTGGAGTGGCGGGGGCTCTGGGGCCAACGTCCTGACTTTC. This translates into CAWSGGGSGANVLTF.

This chain uses TRBV6-5 with TRBJ1-2; the match to TRBD1 covers 7 bases. Germline-derived CDR1 and CDR2 are MNHEY and SVGAGI. CDR3 length equals 12 residues. With V trimmed by 5 bases and J by 4 bases, 1 base remained unmatched. The CDR3 here is CASSRDSYGYTF. The CDR3 coding sequence is TGTGCCAGCAGTAGGGACAGCTATGGCTACACCTTC.

The genes are TRBV10-3 and TRBJ2-7; the D is unclear. Germline values: CDR1 ENHRY, CDR2 SYGVKD. The germline V and J ends were trimmed by 1 base and 6 bases, with 4 bases remaining between them. This CDR3 comprises 11 residues. In DNA form, the CDR3 reads TGTGCCATCAGTGAGTATCTCGAGCAGTACTTC. It is translated as CAISEYLEQYF.

V and J are TRBV5-1 and TRBJ2-5, with 10 bases that match TRBD1. V lost 4 bases to trimming and J lost 5 bases; unmatched junction nucleotides: 8. Germline CDR1 and CDR2: SGHRS and YFSETQ. This CDR3 comprises 15 residues. The CDR3 here is CASSTGTGVGETQYF. The CDR3 DNA reads TGCGCCAGCAGCACGGGGACAGGGGTCGGGGAGACCCAGTACTTC.

The chain joins TRBV19 to TRBJ2-7; no clear D. Per germline, CDR1 LNHDA and CDR2 SQIVND (reference sequence). V was cut by 3 bases and J by 0 bases, with 15 bases left in between. The CDR3 spans 16 residues. CDR3 protein: CASSIDSRRSSYEQYF. CDR3 DNA: TGTGCCAGTAGTATTGATAGTAGGCGGTCCTCCTACGAGCAGTACTTC.

V gene TRBV5-1 combines with J gene TRBJ2-7; weak D call: TRBD2 (6 bases). This CDR3 region has 15 residues. Trimming took 0 bases from V and 2 from J, leaving 12 bases between them. Germline CDR1 SGHRS, CDR2 YFSETQ. The CDR3 DNA follows: TGCGCCAGCAGCTTGGAGCGGGTCGATGCCTACGAGCAGTACTTC. Translated: CASSLERVDAYEQYF.

The rearrangement joins TRBV11-2 to TRBJ2-7; weak D call: TRBD1 (5 bases). Germline V gives CDR1 SGHAT, CDR2 FQNNGV. With 5 bases removed from V and 3 bases from J, the gap between germline ends came to 14 bases. This CDR3 has 14 amino acids. Here the CDR3 DNA reads TGTGCCAGCAGCCCCGGCAGGGTAGGCTACGAGCAGTACTTC. It is translated as CASSPGRVGYEQYF.

DNA of the CDR3: TGCGCCAGCATCCGGGACACCGACTACGAGCAGTACTTC. Amino acids: CASIRDTDYEQYF. The genes are TRBV10-2 and TRBJ2-7; TRBD1 is a possible D gene (6 bases). CDR1 is WSHSY and CDR2 is SAAADI in the germline V gene. The V end was cut by 7 bases, the J end by 3 bases, with 13 bases between. The CDR3 extends over 13 amino acids.

The V call is TRBV4-1, the J call TRBJ2-1; 8 bases are a match to TRBD1. The CDR3 extends over 15 amino acids. In germline, CDR1 is MGHRA, CDR2 YSYEKL. J lost 4 bases, V lost 4 bases, and 6 bases had no gene match. CDR3 protein: CASSPHTGGYNEQFF. The CDR3 DNA is TGCGCCAGCAGCCCACACACAGGGGGATACAATGAGCAGTTCTTC.

V and J are TRBV27 and TRBJ2-7; possible D gene TRBD2, 5 bases. The CDR3 spans 14 residues. Trimming removed 6 bases at V and 0 bases at J, with 12 bases between. Looked up from germline, CDR1 is MNHEY and CDR2 is SMNVEV (reference sequence). The CDR3 protein is CASRNSGGSYEQYF. The CDR3 DNA is TGTGCCAGCAGAAACAGCGGAGGCTCCTACGAGCAGTACTTC.

V gene TRBV30 combines with J gene TRBJ1-5, with 7 bases fitting TRBD1. The CDR3 consists of 15 residues. V lost 0 bases and J lost 5; bases outside the gene matches: 7. Germline loops: CDR1 GTSNPN, CDR2 SVGIG (reference sequence). The CDR3 region is CAWSVQGGGHQPQHF. The CDR3 DNA reads as TGTGCCTGGAGTGTACAAGGGGGCGGTCATCAGCCCCAGCATTTT.

This sequence joins TRBV9 and TRBJ1-4; unclear D gene. The CDR3 totals 13 residues. V lost 2 bases and J 8 bases, leaving 10 bases between the germline ends. Germline V gene data show CDR1 as SGDLS and CDR2 as YYNGEE. The CDR3 DNA sequence: TGTGCCAGCAGCGTCGGGTTGTACGAAAAACTGTTTTTT. Translation gives CASSVGLYEKLFF.

The chain has TRBV7-6 and TRBJ2-1, with 12 positions matching TRBD2. Germline-derived CDR1 and CDR2 are SGHVS and FNYEAQ. V lost 10 bases to trimming and J lost 7 bases; unmatched junction nucleotides: 5. The length of the CDR3 is 13 residues. For the CDR3, the DNA is TGTGCCACCGGACTAGCGGGAACTAATGAGCAGTTCTTC. Its translation: CATGLAGTNEQFF.

This chain connects TRBV7-9 to TRBJ1-2; 7 nucleotides align to TRBD1. Germline trimming cut 0 bases from V and 2 bases from J; bases unmatched to any gene: 9. This CDR3 has 17 amino acids. Germline CDR1 reads SEHNR; CDR2 reads FQNEAQ (reference sequence). The CDR3 DNA reads TGTGCCAGCAGCTTAGCACCCGTAGGGACAGACAACTATGGCTACACCTTC. Protein product: CASSLAPVGTDNYGYTF.

The chain recombines TRBV27 with TRBJ2-5; 9 nucleotides line up with TRBD1. J was trimmed by 0 bases and V by 5 bases; bases with no gene match: 7. Germline V lookup: CDR1 MNHEY, CDR2 SMNVEV (reference sequence). This CDR3 has 16 amino acids. The CDR3 here is CASSPLDRGYQETQYF. CDR3 nucleotides: TGTGCCAGCAGTCCCCTCGACAGGGGGTACCAAGAGACCCAGTACTTC.

The chain is built from TRBV27 and TRBJ2-5; 11 bases match TRBD2. The V segment lost 6 bases and the J segment 2 bases; nucleotides outside the gene matches: 8. CDR3 length equals 16 residues. Germline CDR1 and CDR2: MNHEY and SMNVEV (reference sequence). CDR3: CASRMTSGTGQETQYF. The CDR3 DNA sequence: TGTGCCAGCAGGATGACTAGCGGGACTGGTCAAGAGACCCAGTACTTC.

The V call is TRBV10-1, the J call TRBJ2-1; D gene ambiguous. Trimming shortened V by 7 bases and J by 2 bases, and 15 bases separated the two germline ends. CDR1 and CDR2 from the germline V gene are WNHNN and SYGVQD (reference sequence). This CDR3 has 15 residues. The CDR3 loop is CASTDSGKAYNEQFF. The CDR3 DNA reads as TGCGCCAGCACCGATTCGGGTAAAGCCTACAATGAGCAGTTCTTC.

Note on this clone: The sample carries other DNA sequences with the same CDR3. The V and J genes are TRBV6-1 and TRBJ2-3; D is unclear. This CDR3 is 13 amino acids long. Trimming removed 2 bases at V and 1 base at J, with 4 bases between. In germline, CDR1 is MNHNS, CDR2 SASEGT. CDR3 bases: TGTGCCAGCAGTGAAATCGGCACAGATACGCAGTATTTT. This encodes CASSEIGTDTQYF.

The rearrangement links TRBV12-1 to TRBJ2-7; no check of the table's D call, TRBD2, against the DNA was made. TRBV12-1 is shown as a pseudogene. There are 14 residues in the CDR3. The CDR3 sequence: CASSFGPSGYEQYF. The CDR3 nucleotides are TGTGCCAGCAGCTTTGGGCCTAGCGGCTACGAGCAGTACTTC.

V is TRBV4-3 and J is TRBJ2-3, with TRBD2 matching 14 bases. The CDR3 is 18 amino acids. Germline assignment: CDR1 LGHNA and CDR2 YSLEER. The J segment lost 4 bases and the V segment lost 0 bases, leaving 6 bases of the junction unmatched. This CDR3 is CASSQERLAGGQADTQYF. The CDR3 region has the DNA TGCGCCAGCAGCCAAGAACGACTAGCGGGAGGGCAAGCAGATACGCAGTATTTT.